The sequence of this T cell receptor (beta chain) was determined in a study of blood T cells in healthy people across ages. The V gene lost 3 bases and the J gene lost 7 bases, with 16 bases spanning the gap. Germline lookup yields CDR1 KGHSH and CDR2 LQKENI. This CDR3 is 15 amino acids long. PCR was performed a second time for about 6 to 12 cycles using a sample-barcoded 5' primer and a J-beta primer mix. Every individual sample yielded 3 million or more paired-end reads (each containing CDR3). MiXCR, applied by TCRdb to the 5' RACE reads, yields one record per CDR3 protein. The table includes some 1.4 million distinct CDR3 sequences, 42% detected once. The sample providers were healthy Caucasian people from Russia, aged roughly 6 to 90. Overall study results and limits: Among long-lived donors, naive CD4+ cells were more numerous and diversity higher than in aged donors. Naive and antigen-experienced cells could not be conclusively compared, given unsorted PBMCs.

As for this clonotype: Its antigen remains unidentified.

The rearrangement joins TRBV18 to TRBJ1-5; TRBD1 might be the D (5 bases). Sequencing used blood. This TCR derives from a woman under 30 in good health. The CDR3 DNA reads as TGTGCCAGCTCACCGGACCAGGGATTCGGGCAGCCCCAGCATTTT. Amino acids: CASSPDQGFGQPQHF. Full variable domain (missing parts from reference TRBV18 and TRBJ1-5): NAGVMQNPRHLVRRRGQEARLRCSPMKGHSHVYWYRQLPEEGLKFMVYLQKENIIDESGMPKERFSAEFPKEGPSILRIQQVVRGDSAAYFCASSPDQGFGQPQHFGDGTRLSIL.